This note documents a single T cell receptor beta chain sequence. The antigen is unknown. Germline V gene data show CDR1 as SGHAT and CDR2 as FQDESV (reference sequence). Deletions cut 5 bases from V and 5 bases from J, with 15 bases between. The CDR3 sequence is 14 residues long. Donors likely had unrecorded immune exposures despite being nominally healthy when sampled. In the PCR, 60 Vbeta and 13 Jbeta primers were used. Sequencing was performed with immunoSEQ multiplex PCR; in TCRdb, only in-frame clones are kept and a portion is missing. Of approximately 100,000 clones listed, under 85% are singletons. This sample was taken from a study of cytomegalovirus exposure and HLA in healthy donors. Study-level findings and limits: Trimming of TCR beta V- and J-genes showed a link, identified in a later analysis, to a missense DCLRE1C variant.

The sequence came from a woman aged 45-59 years in good health and CMV-seropositive. The genes are TRBV11-1 and TRBJ2-5, with D possibly TRBD2 on 7 matching bases. Sequencing used PBMCs. The DNA for the CDR3 is TGTGCCAGCAGCCCCTCCGGGGGGCTGGAGACCCAGTACTTC. It encodes CASSPSGGLETQYF.